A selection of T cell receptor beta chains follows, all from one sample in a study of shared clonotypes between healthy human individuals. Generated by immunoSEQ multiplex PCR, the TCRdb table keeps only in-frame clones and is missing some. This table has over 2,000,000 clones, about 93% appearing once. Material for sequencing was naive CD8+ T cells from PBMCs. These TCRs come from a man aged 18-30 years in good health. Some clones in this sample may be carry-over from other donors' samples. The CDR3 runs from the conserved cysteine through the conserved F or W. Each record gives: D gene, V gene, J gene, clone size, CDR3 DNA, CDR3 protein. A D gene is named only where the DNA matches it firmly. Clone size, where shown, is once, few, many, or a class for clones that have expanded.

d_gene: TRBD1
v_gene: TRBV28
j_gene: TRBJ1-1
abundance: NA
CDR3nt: TGTGCCAGCAGTTTTGCAGGGGGGGACACTGAAGCTTTCTTT
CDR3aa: CASSFAGGDTEAFF

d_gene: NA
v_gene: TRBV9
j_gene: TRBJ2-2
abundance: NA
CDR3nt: TGTGCCAGCACCGATAACCCTGGCAGACTGGCGAACACCGGGGAGCTGTTTTTT
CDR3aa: CASTDNPGRLANTGELFF

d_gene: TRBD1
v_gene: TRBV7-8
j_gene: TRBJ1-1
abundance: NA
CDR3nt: TGTGCCAGCAGCTTGACCGGGACAGCTTATTTATACGCTTTCTTT
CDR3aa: CASSLTGTAYLYAFF

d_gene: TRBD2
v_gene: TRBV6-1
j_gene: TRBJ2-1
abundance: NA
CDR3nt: TGTGCCAGCCGGGGGGGCTACAATGAGCAGTTCTTC
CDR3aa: CASRGGYNEQFF

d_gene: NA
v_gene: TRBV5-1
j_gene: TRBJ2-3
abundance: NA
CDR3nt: TGCGCCAGCAGCCCGGCTGAGATTGAGGATGATACGCAGTATTTT
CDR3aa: CASSPAEIEDDTQYF

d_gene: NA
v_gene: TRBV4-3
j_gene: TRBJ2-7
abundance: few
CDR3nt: TGCGCCAGCAGTATTGGGACTGACCTCTACGAGCAGTACTTC
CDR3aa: CASSIGTDLYEQYF

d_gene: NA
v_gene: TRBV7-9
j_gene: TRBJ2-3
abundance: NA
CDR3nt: TGTGCCAGCAGCCCTTCGCCTAGCGAGAGCACAGATACGCAGTATTTT
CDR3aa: CASSPSPSESTDTQYF

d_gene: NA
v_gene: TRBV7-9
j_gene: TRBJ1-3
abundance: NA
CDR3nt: TGTGCCAGCAGTTCTGGGGTCAGGCCTGGAAACACCATATATTTT
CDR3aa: CASSSGVRPGNTIYF

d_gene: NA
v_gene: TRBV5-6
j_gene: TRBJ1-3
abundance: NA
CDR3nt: TGTGCCAGCAGCTTGGGACGGCGCTCTGGAAACACCATATATTTT
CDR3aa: CASSLGRRSGNTIYF

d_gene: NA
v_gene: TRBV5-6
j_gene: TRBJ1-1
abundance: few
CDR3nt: TGTGCCAGCAGCCTAAGCTACGGGCAGGGTGAAGCTTTCTTT
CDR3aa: CASSLSYGQGEAFF

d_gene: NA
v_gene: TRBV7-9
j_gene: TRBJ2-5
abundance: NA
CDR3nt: TGTGCCAGCAGCTTATATCTGGGAGCGGCAGAGACCCAGTACTTC
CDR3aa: CASSLYLGAAETQYF

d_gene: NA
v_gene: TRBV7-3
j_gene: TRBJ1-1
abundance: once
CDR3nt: TGTGCCAGCAGCGTGAGACAGGACCTAGAAGCTTTCTTT
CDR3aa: CASSVRQDLEAFF

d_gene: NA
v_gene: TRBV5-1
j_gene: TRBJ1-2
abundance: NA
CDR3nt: TGCGCCAGCAGCCCCGATCCCCGGAATAACTATGGCTACACCTTC
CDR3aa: CASSPDPRNNYGYTF

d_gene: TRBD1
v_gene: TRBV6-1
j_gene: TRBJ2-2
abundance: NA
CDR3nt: TGTGCCAGCAGTGAATTTGGCCAGGGGGTCGGGGAGCTGTTTTTT
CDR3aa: CASSEFGQGVGELFF

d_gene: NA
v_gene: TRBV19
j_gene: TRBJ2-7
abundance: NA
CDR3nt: TGTGCCAGTAGCCTTGAACCGGGTCCCAATCCCTACGAGCAGTACTTC
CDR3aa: CASSLEPGPNPYEQYF

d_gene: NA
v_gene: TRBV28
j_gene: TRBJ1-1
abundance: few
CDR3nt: TGTGCCAGCAGTCCCGATCCAGGGGACGCTGAAGCTTTCTTT
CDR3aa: CASSPDPGDAEAFF

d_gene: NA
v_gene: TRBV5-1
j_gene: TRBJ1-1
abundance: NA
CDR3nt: TGCGCCAGCAGCTTGTCGGGGGGCAAGACTGAAGCTTTCTTT
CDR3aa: CASSLSGGKTEAFF

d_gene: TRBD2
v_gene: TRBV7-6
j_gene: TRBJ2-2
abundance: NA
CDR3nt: TGTGCCAGCAAAGGACTAGCGGGAGCTGGCGGGGAGCTGTTTTTT
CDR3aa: CASKGLAGAGGELFF